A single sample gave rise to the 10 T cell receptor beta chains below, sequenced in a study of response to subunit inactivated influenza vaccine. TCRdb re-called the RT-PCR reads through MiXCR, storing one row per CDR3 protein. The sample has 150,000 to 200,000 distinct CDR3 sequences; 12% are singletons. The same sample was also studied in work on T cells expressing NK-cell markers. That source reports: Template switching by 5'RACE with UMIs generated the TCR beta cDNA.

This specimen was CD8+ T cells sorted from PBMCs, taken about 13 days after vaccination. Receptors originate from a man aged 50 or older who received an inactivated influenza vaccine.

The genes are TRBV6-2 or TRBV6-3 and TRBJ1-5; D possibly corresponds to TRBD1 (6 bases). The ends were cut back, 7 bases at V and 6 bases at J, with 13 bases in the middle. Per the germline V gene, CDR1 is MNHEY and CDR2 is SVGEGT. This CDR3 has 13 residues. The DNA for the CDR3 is TGTGCCAGCACCCAAGGGGGAGTTCAGCCCCAGCATTTT. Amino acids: CASTQGGVQPQHF.

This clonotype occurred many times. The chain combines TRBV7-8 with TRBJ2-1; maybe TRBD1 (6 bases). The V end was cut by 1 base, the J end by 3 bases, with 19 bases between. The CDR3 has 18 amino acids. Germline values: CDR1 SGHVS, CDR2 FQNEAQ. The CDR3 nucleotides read TGTGCCAGCAGCTTAGAGGACTCAGGGGTTTCAAACTACAATGAGCAGTTCTTC. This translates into CASSLEDSGVSNYNEQFF.

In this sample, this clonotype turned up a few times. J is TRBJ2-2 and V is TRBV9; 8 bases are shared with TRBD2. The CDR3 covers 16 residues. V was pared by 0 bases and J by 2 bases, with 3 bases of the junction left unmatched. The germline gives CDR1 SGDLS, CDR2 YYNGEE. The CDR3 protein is CASSVELAVNTGELFF. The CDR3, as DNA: TGTGCCAGCAGCGTAGAACTAGCGGTAAACACCGGGGAGCTGTTTTTT.

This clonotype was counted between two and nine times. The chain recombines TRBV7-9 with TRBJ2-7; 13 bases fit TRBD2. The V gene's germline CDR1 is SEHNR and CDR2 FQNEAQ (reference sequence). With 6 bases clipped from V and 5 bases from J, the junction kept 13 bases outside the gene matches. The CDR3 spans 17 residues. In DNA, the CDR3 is TGTGCCAGCAGTTTCCCAGCCGGGACTAGCGGGACTCACGAGCAGTACTTC. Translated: CASSFPAGTSGTHEQYF.

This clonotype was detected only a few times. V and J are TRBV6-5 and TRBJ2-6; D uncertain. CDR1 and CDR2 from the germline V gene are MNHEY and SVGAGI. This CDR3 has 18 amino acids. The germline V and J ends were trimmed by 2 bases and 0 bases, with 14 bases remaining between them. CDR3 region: CASSYGGELSSGANVLTF. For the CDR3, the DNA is TGTGCCAGCAGTTACGGCGGAGAGCTAAGCTCTGGGGCCAACGTCCTGACTTTC.

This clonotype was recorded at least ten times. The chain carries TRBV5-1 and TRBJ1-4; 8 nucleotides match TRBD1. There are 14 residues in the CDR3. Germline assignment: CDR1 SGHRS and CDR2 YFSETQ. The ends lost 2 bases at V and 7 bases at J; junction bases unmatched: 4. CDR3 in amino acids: CASSFPGTGEKLFF. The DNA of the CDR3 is TGCGCCAGCAGCTTCCCCGGGACAGGTGAAAAACTGTTTTTT.

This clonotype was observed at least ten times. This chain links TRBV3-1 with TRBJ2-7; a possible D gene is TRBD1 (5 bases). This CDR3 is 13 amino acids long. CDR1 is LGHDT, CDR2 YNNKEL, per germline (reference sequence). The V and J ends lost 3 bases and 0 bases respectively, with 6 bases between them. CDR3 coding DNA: TGTGCCAGCAGCCAGACAGTCTCCTACGAGCAGTACTTC. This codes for CASSQTVSYEQYF.

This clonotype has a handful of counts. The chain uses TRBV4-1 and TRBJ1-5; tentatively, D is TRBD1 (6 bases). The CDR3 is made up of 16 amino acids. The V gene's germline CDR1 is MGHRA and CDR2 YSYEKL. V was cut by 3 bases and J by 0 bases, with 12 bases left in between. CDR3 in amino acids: CASSHRYRDSNQPQHF. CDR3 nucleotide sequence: TGCGCCAGCAGCCACCGGTACAGGGATAGCAATCAGCCCCAGCATTTT.

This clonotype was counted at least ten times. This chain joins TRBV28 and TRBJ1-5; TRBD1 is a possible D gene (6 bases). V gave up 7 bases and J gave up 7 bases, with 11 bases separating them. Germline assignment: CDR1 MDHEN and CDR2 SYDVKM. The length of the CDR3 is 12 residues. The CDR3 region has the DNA TGTGCCAGCACACCGGGGGGCCAGCCCCAGCATTTT. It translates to CASTPGGQPQHF.

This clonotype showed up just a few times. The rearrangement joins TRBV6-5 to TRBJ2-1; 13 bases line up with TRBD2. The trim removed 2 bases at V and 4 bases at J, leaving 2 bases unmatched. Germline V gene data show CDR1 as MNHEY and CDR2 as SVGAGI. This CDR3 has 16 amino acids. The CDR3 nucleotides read TGTGCCAGCAGTTACCCACTAGCGGGAGGGTACAATGAGCAGTTCTTC. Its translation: CASSYPLAGGYNEQFF.